The 19 T cell receptor beta chains in this list originate from one sample, sequenced in a study of T cell repertoires in cytomegalovirus infection. From the reads, TCRdb called clonotypes with MiXCR, one entry per CDR3 protein. The table records about 490,000 distinct CDR3 sequences, 10% to 12% of them present only once. The specimen was PBMCs. The receptors stem from a human donor in good health (CMV status not recorded). Some clones in this sample may be carry-over from other donors' samples.

In this sample, this clonotype turned up many times. This sequence joins TRBV19 and TRBJ2-2; D is uncertain. There are 16 residues in the CDR3. Germline-derived CDR1 and CDR2 are LNHDA and SQIVND (reference sequence). The V end lost 5 bases, the J end lost 2 bases, and 15 bases lay between the germline ends. The CDR3 loop is CASSPRGSINTGELFF. The DNA of the CDR3 is TGTGCCAGTAGTCCTCGTGGCTCCATTAACACCGGGGAGCTGTTTTTT.

The rearrangement links TRBV14 to TRBJ2-7; D unresolved. CDR3 size: 12 residues. Trimming pared 4 bases from V and 6 bases from J, leaving 10 bases between. In germline, CDR1 is SGHDN, CDR2 FVKESK. The CDR3 sequence is CASSPHKGEQYF. The CDR3, as DNA: TGTGCCAGCAGCCCCCACAAGGGCGAGCAGTACTTC.

This clonotype was counted between two and nine times. V usage is TRBV12-3 or TRBV12-4 and J usage is TRBJ1-1, with 7 bases fitting TRBD1. The ends lost 7 bases at V and 5 bases at J; junction bases unmatched: 4. CDR3 length: 12 amino acids. CDR3 region: CASNDRDTEAFF. For the CDR3, the DNA is TGTGCCAGCAACGACAGGGATACTGAAGCTTTCTTT.

This chain links TRBV27 with TRBJ2-7, with D tentatively TRBD1 (6 bases). Trimming pared 5 bases from V and 0 bases from J, leaving 17 bases between. This CDR3 region has 16 residues. CDR1 is MNHEY, CDR2 SMNVEV, per germline (reference sequence). The CDR3 DNA sequence: TGTGCCAGCAGTAAAGCCTACGACAGGAGCTCCTACGAGCAGTACTTC. Protein: CASSKAYDRSSYEQYF.

This clonotype appeared a few times. The chain couples TRBV2 to TRBJ1-2; 9 bases map to TRBD1. The length of the CDR3 is 14 residues. CDR1 is SNHLY, CDR2 FYNNEI, per germline. V was pared by 10 bases and J by 3 bases, with 9 bases of the junction left unmatched. The CDR3 region is CAIRTGARDYGYTF. The CDR3, as DNA: TGTGCCATCCGGACAGGGGCGAGGGACTATGGCTACACCTTC.

This clonotype was seen at least ten times. This chain connects TRBV29-1 to TRBJ2-3, with 9 nucleotides matching TRBD2. V shed 3 bases, J shed 5 bases, and the junction held 3 bases outside the gene matches. Germline loops: CDR1 SQVTM, CDR2 ANQGSEA. The CDR3 runs 13 residues. The CDR3 nucleotides read TGCAGCGTTGATGAACTAGCGGGAGATACGCAGTATTTT. This encodes CSVDELAGDTQYF.

This clonotype was seen repeatedly, ten times or more. The CDR3 region has the DNA TGTGCCAGCAGTTACTCGCCGGCTGCAACTAATGAAAAACTGTTTTTT. This codes for CASSYSPAATNEKLFF. The rearrangement links TRBV6-6 to TRBJ1-4; D remains unclear. V lost 0 bases and J lost 0, with 8 bases in between. Germline lookup yields CDR1 MNHNY and CDR2 SVGAGI (reference sequence). The CDR3 has 16 residues.

In this sample, this clonotype turned up many times. The rearrangement links TRBV6-1 to TRBJ1-1; the D is unclear. Trimming took off 2 bases at V and 6 bases at J, with 13 bases between the two ends. The CDR3 totals 14 residues. CDR1 MNHNS and CDR2 SASEGT come from the germline V gene. CDR3 sequence: CASSEWGARAEAFF. Here the CDR3 DNA reads TGTGCCAGCAGTGAATGGGGAGCTCGAGCTGAAGCTTTCTTT.

At least ten counts were recorded for this clonotype. Here the CDR3 DNA reads TGTGCCAGCACTCCTGCGGGGGGCAATCAGCCCCAGCATTTT. Encoded protein: CASTPAGGNQPQHF. The genes are TRBV6-1 and TRBJ1-5, with a weak D call TRBD1 (5 bases). V shed 7 bases and J shed 2 bases, with 12 bases lying between them. The CDR3 totals 14 residues. Germline CDR1 and CDR2: MNHNS and SASEGT.

Remarks on this clonotype: This may arise from a read error, as a much more abundant clone is one base away. The J gene is TRBJ2-7, the V gene TRBV2; D is undetermined. The ends were cut back, 1 base at V and 0 bases at J, with 7 bases in the middle. Germline CDR1 is SNHLY and CDR2 is FYNNEI. The CDR3 extends over 14 amino acids. For the CDR3, the DNA is TGTGCCAGCAGTGAAGGGGCCCTCTCCTACGAGCAGTACTTC. This sequence encodes CASSEGALSYEQYF.

The DNA for the CDR3 is TGTGCCACCAGCAGAGATCCCAAAGGAAGTGAGCAGTTCTTC. Encoded protein: CATSRDPKGSEQFF. The V call is TRBV15, the J call TRBJ2-1; D not resolved. The CDR3 contains 14 residues. Germline V gene lookup returns CDR1 LNHNV and CDR2 YYDKDF (reference sequence). V lost 0 bases and J lost 9, with 12 bases in between.

This clonotype was seen ten or more times. The chain recombines TRBV2 with TRBJ2-1; TRBD2 matches at 7 bases. Germline V gene sequence: CDR1 SNHLY, CDR2 FYNNEI. This CDR3 is 14 amino acids long. Losses at the gene ends were 7 bases for V and 5 bases for J; bases not matched to a gene: 8. The CDR3 DNA follows: TGTGCCAGCACTGTGGGGGGGGGGGACAATGAGCAGTTCTTC. It is translated as CASTVGGGDNEQFF.

The table lists this clonotype with many counts. This chain links TRBV12-3 or TRBV12-4 with TRBJ2-2; no clear D gene. The CDR3 runs 14 residues. Trimming took off 3 bases at V and 5 bases at J, with 10 bases between the two ends. CDR3 region: CASSFAGLTGELFF. CDR3 nucleotide sequence: TGTGCCAGCAGTTTTGCCGGGTTGACCGGGGAGCTGTTTTTT.

This clonotype was recorded many times. The chain employs TRBV11-2 and TRBJ2-7; 7 nucleotides line up with TRBD2. Germline CDR1 and CDR2: SGHAT and FQNNGV. This CDR3 region has 15 residues. V dropped 6 bases and J dropped 3; count of bases not matched to a gene: 11. CDR3 sequence: CASSRTTSRDYEQYF. CDR3 nucleotides: TGTGCCAGCAGTCGAACGACTAGCAGAGACTACGAGCAGTACTTC.

Only a few counts were recorded for this clonotype. The V and J genes are TRBV6-5 and TRBJ2-1; 10 bases fit TRBD2. Germline CDR1 is MNHEY and CDR2 is SVGAGI. Trimming at V came to 6 bases and at J to 7 bases, leaving 21 bases not matched to a gene. The CDR3 length is 19 residues. DNA for the CDR3: TGTGCCAGCAGCCTCCAGGGGGTGCAGCAAGCGGGAGGGCGTAATGAGCAGTTCTTC. The encoded protein is CASSLQGVQQAGGRNEQFF.

In this sample, this clonotype turned up a few times. The chain is built from TRBV30 and TRBJ2-7, with a tentative D call TRBD2 (6 bases). Germline loops: CDR1 GTSNPN, CDR2 SVGIG (reference sequence). V was clipped by 0 bases and J by 3 bases, with 12 bases between them. This CDR3 spans 14 amino acids. CDR3 sequence (DNA): TGTGCCTGGAGTGTAGGGACTGTAGGCTACGAGCAGTACTTC. Its protein product is CAWSVGTVGYEQYF.

This clonotype was detected a few times. The V gene is TRBV9, the J gene TRBJ2-3; D not resolved. This CDR3 has 15 amino acids. The germline CDR1 and CDR2 sequences are SGDLS and YYNGEE. V was shortened by 4 bases and J by 1 base, with 13 bases between the two germline ends. The CDR3 sequence is CASSYKPKGTDTQYF. The CDR3 DNA reads TGTGCCAGCAGCTACAAACCCAAGGGCACAGATACGCAGTATTTT.

Concerning this clonotype itself: This may be a read error, as it is one base from a much larger clone. The genes are TRBV24-1 and TRBJ1-5; tentative D call: TRBD1 (5 bases). The germline V and J ends were trimmed by 7 bases and 1 base, with 16 bases remaining between them. Germline loops: CDR1 KGHDR, CDR2 SFDVKD. The CDR3 spans 16 residues. This CDR3 reads CATRDASWGSNQPQHF. The CDR3 coding sequence is TGTGCCACCAGAGATGCCTCGTGGGGGAGCAATCAGCCCCAGCATTTT.

The chain links TRBV29-1 to TRBJ2-1; a possible D gene is TRBD2 (6 bases). The ends were cut back, 7 bases at V and 6 bases at J, with 13 bases in the middle. The germline V gene encodes CDR1 SQVTM and CDR2 ANQGSEA. This CDR3 is 12 amino acids long. CDR3 DNA sequence: TGCAGCGCCGACTGGAGGGCCAATGAGCAGTTCTTC. Amino acids: CSADWRANEQFF.